This T cell receptor beta chain emerged from a study of beta chain features in type 1 diabetes. This clone showed up just a few times. V lost 10 bases to trimming and J lost 2 bases, with 14 bases between them. CDR1 is MGHDK, CDR2 SYGVNS, per germline. The CDR3 covers 13 residues. The whole isolated RNA underwent reverse transcription, so sequencing captured expressed TCRB transcripts. The table came from immunoSEQ multiplex PCR; TCRdb's copy has only in-frame clones and leaves some out. The sample holds 310,000 or so clones, 9.5% to 11% seen once. This sequence was found in a woman aged 25 to 39 in good health. The chain recombines TRBV25-1 with TRBJ1-2; D possibly corresponds to TRBD1 (5 bases). The sample taken for sequencing was naive CD4+ T cells from blood. This chain's CDR3 is CATTLTENYGYTF. The CDR3, as DNA: TGTGCCACCACTCTGACAGAGAACTATGGCTACACCTTC.